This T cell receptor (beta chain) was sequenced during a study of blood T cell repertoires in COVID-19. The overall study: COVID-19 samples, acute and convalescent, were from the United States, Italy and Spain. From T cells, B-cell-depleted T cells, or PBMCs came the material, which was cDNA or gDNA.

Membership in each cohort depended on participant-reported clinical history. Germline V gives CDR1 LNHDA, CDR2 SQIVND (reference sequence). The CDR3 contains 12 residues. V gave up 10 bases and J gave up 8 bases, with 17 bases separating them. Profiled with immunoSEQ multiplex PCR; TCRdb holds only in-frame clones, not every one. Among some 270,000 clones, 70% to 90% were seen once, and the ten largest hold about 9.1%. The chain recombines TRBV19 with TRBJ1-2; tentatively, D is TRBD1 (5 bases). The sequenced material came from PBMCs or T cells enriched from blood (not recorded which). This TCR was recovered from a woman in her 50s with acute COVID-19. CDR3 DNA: TGTGCCACCCTCCGGGGGGACGGGGGCTACACCTTC. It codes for CATLRGDGGYTF.